The 29 T cell receptor beta chains in this list originate from one sample, sequenced in a study of CD4 T cells in relation to SARS-CoV-2 and coronaviruses. The unexposed donors gave CD4+ T cells in about 2010-2018, prior to COVID-19. The cells were cultured for under 13 days before CD4+ T cells were isolated. Antigens for these TCRs are unknown. Sequencing used immunoSEQ multiplex PCR; TCRdb keeps in-frame clones, though not all of them. This sample has some 22,000 clones, with roughly 72% found just once. Sequenced input: CD4+ T cells from PBMCs, cultured in vitro. These receptor sequences come from a human donor in good health.

The chain joins TRBV12-5 to TRBJ2-1, with 8 bases fitting TRBD1. The CDR3 totals 23 residues. The germline V gene encodes CDR1 LGHNT and CDR2 FRNRAP. Trimming removed 0 bases from V and 8 bases from J; junction bases left unmatched: 30. DNA for the CDR3: TGTGCTAGTGGTTTGGTATCGTTACCCCGGACAGGGTCTTCTTACTACCCCCGATATGAGCAGTTCTTC. It translates to CASGLVSLPRTGSSYYPRYEQFF.

V is TRBV11-2 and J is TRBJ2-7, with 9 bases aligning to TRBD1. The CDR3 length is 16 residues. J lost 5 bases, V lost 5 bases, and 13 bases had no gene match. From germline, CDR1 is SGHAT and CDR2 FQNNGV. As DNA, the CDR3 is TGTGCCAGCAGCCACTATCGGGGACAGGGTTTTAACGAGCAGTACTTC. This codes for CASSHYRGQGFNEQYF.

The chain links TRBV25-1 to TRBJ2-7; D not certain. Trimming stripped 3 bases from V and 2 bases from J, with 2 bases between. Germline-derived CDR1 and CDR2 are MGHDK and SYGVNS. The CDR3 length is 11 residues. CDR3 in amino acids: CASSDAYEQYF. The CDR3 bases are TGTGCCAGCAGTGATGCCTACGAGCAGTACTTC.

The chain combines TRBV19 with TRBJ2-5; TRBD1 might be the D (6 bases). Deletions cut 0 bases from V and 2 bases from J, with 10 bases between. The CDR3 totals 15 residues. Looked up from germline, CDR1 is LNHDA and CDR2 is SQIVND (reference sequence). This chain's CDR3 is CASSIDQGFQETQYF. CDR3 nucleotides: TGTGCCAGTAGTATAGATCAGGGGTTTCAAGAGACCCAGTACTTC.

The chain links TRBV5-6 to TRBJ2-1; no clear D gene. Germline CDR1 is SGHDT and CDR2 is YYEEEE. The V gene lost 0 bases and the J gene lost 3 bases, with 4 bases spanning the gap. The CDR3 has 13 amino acids. The CDR3 region is CASSLDHYNEQFF. The CDR3 bases are TGTGCCAGCAGCTTGGACCACTACAATGAGCAGTTCTTC.

The chain uses TRBV18 and TRBJ2-3; 9 nucleotides line up with TRBD2. Germline loops: CDR1 KGHSH, CDR2 LQKENI. The CDR3 covers 17 residues. Trimming cost V 3 bases and J 3 bases; bases outside gene matches: 10. In DNA form, the CDR3 reads TGTGCCAGCTCACCGACGATAGCGGGAGATGGGACAGATACGCAGTATTTT. Its protein product is CASSPTIAGDGTDTQYF.

J is TRBJ1-5 and V is TRBV19; perhaps TRBD1 as D (6 bases). CDR1 is LNHDA and CDR2 is SQIVND in the germline V gene (reference sequence). The CDR3 runs 13 residues. V gave up 5 bases and J gave up 4 bases, with 9 bases separating them. This CDR3 reads CASSSTGNQPQHF. The DNA of the CDR3 is TGTGCCAGTAGTTCAACAGGGAATCAGCCCCAGCATTTT.

The chain couples TRBV14 to TRBJ1-2; 9 nucleotides line up with TRBD1. Looked up from germline, CDR1 is SGHDN and CDR2 is FVKESK. V shed 5 bases and J 6 bases; nucleotides not matched to a gene: 4. The CDR3 totals 13 residues. DNA for the CDR3: TGTGCCAGCAGCGCCCGGACAGGGGATGGCTACACCTTC. Translation gives CASSARTGDGYTF.

The chain has TRBV28 and TRBJ1-1, with unresolved D. Germline assignment: CDR1 MDHEN and CDR2 SYDVKM. Trimming took off 5 bases at V and 11 bases at J, with 12 bases between the two ends. CDR3 length equals 11 residues. The CDR3 nucleotides read TGTGCCAGCAGTCGCCAAAGTGGCGCTTTCTTT. Protein product: CASSRQSGAFF.

J is TRBJ2-2 and V is TRBV9; D may be TRBD1 or TRBD2 (6 bases each). CDR1 SGDLS and CDR2 YYNGEE come from the germline V gene. V was cut by 0 bases and J by 4 bases, with 13 bases left in between. The CDR3 is made up of 16 amino acids. The CDR3 DNA reads as TGTGCCAGCAGCGTAGCCGGGGGCGCGGGCACCGGGGAGCTGTTTTTT. Its translation: CASSVAGGAGTGELFF.

J is TRBJ1-3 and V is TRBV18; no firm D call. CDR1 KGHSH and CDR2 LQKENI come from the germline V gene. Trimming shortened V by 0 bases and J by 0 bases, and 6 bases separated the two germline ends. The CDR3 sequence is 15 residues long. CDR3 protein: CASSPPGNSGNTIYF. CDR3 in DNA: TGTGCCAGCTCACCACCAGGGAACTCTGGAAACACCATATATTTT.

The chain couples TRBV27 to TRBJ1-4; D ambiguous. From germline, CDR1 is MNHEY and CDR2 SMNVEV (reference sequence). The V end lost 3 bases, the J end lost 2 bases, and 10 bases lay between the germline ends. CDR3 size: 15 residues. Written as DNA, the CDR3 is TGTGCCAGCAGTTTTCTGGGTGCTACTAATGAAAAACTGTTTTTT. Protein: CASSFLGATNEKLFF.

This clone appeared a single time. A junction end diverges from the germline sequence, so it may reflect a read error. This chain uses TRBV7-7 with TRBJ2-5; 10 bases fit TRBD2. The CDR3 sequence is 15 residues long. CDR1 SSHAT and CDR2 FNYEAQ come from the germline V gene (reference sequence). Here the CDR3 reads CASSFATSGMETQYF. DNA of the CDR3: TGTGCTAGCAGCTTCGCTACTAGCGGGATGGAGACCCAGTACTTC.

V usage is TRBV28 and J usage is TRBJ1-5; no firm D call. V gave up 3 bases and J gave up 2 bases, with 11 bases separating them. The CDR3 has 15 amino acids. Germline CDR1 and CDR2: MDHEN and SYDVKM. The CDR3, as DNA: TGTGCCAGCAGTTTGGGGTCAGGAGGCAATCAGCCCCAGCATTTT. It specifies CASSLGSGGNQPQHF.

The rearrangement joins TRBV5-1 to TRBJ1-1; D possibly corresponds to TRBD1 (5 bases). This CDR3 region has 16 residues. Germline CDR1 is SGHRS and CDR2 is YFSETQ. Trimming cost V 3 bases and J 1 base, with 16 bases left between them. CDR3 loop: CASSSVWGGGNTEAFF. As DNA, the CDR3 is TGCGCCAGCAGCTCCGTATGGGGGGGTGGGAACACTGAAGCTTTCTTT.

This clone was counted a few times. The junction departs from the called germline gene at one end, perhaps through a read error. The chain joins TRBV12-3 or TRBV12-4 to TRBJ2-2; D is ambiguous. The CDR3 runs to 12 residues. This chain's CDR3 is CASSPLTEELFF. DNA of the CDR3: TGTGCCAGCAGTCCCCTGACCGAGGAGCTGTTTTTT.

The sample holds one count of this clone. This chain uses TRBV3-1 (or the pseudogene TRBV3-2) with TRBJ1-4, with D hard to call. Between the trimmed V and J ends, which lost 2 bases and 9 bases, there was a span of 22 bases. Germline lookup yields CDR1 LGHDT and CDR2 YNNKEL (reference sequence). This CDR3 contains 17 residues. The CDR3 is CASSQILLAATFKKLFF. The CDR3 region has the DNA TGTGCCAGCAGCCAAATACTCTTGGCAGCGACCTTTAAAAAACTGTTTTTT.

This chain connects TRBV5-1 to TRBJ2-1; 9 bases are a match to TRBD2. This CDR3 has 14 amino acids. Germline lookup yields CDR1 SGHRS and CDR2 YFSETQ. V shed 4 bases, J shed 6 bases, and the junction held 5 bases outside the gene matches. Here the CDR3 DNA reads TGCGCCAGCAGCGGGGGACTAGCCCCCAATGAGCAGTTCTTC. Translation gives CASSGGLAPNEQFF. Full variable domain (missing parts from reference TRBV5-1 and TRBJ2-1): KAGVTQTPRYLIKTRGQQVTLSCSPISGHRSVSWYQQTPGQGLQFLFEYFSETQRNKGNFPGRFSGRQFSNSRSEMNVSTLELGDSALYLCASSGGLAPNEQFFGPGTRLTVL.

In this sample, this clone turned up a few times. The J gene is TRBJ1-2, the V gene TRBV18; maybe TRBD1 (5 bases). V was pared by 2 bases and J by 2 bases, with 18 bases between. This CDR3 has 17 residues. Germline CDR1 KGHSH, CDR2 LQKENI. For the CDR3, the DNA is TGTGCCAGCTCACCAATGCAGGGAAGGGACGGGAACTATGGCTACACCTTC. Translated, it gives CASSPMQGRDGNYGYTF.

The chain combines TRBV7-9 with TRBJ2-5; D tentatively reads TRBD1 or TRBD2 (5 bases each). Germline CDR1 is SEHNR and CDR2 is FQNEAQ (reference sequence). The ends were cut back, 7 bases at V and 1 base at J, with 13 bases in the middle. The CDR3 contains 14 residues. The CDR3, as DNA: TGTGCCAGCACCAAAGGGGACCTCCAAGAGACCCAGTACTTC. Amino acids: CASTKGDLQETQYF. Combining the CDR3 with reference TRBV7-9 and TRBJ2-5 gives the whole variable domain DTGVSQNPRHKITKRGQNVTFRCDPISEHNRLYWYRQTLGQGPEFLTYFQNEAQLEKSRLLSDRFSAERPKGSFSTLEIQRTEQGDSAMYLCASTKGDLQETQYFGPGTRLLVL.

The V gene is TRBV5-6, the J gene TRBJ2-7, with D possibly TRBD1 on 6 matching bases. The CDR3 contains 14 residues. Germline loops: CDR1 SGHDT, CDR2 YYEEEE. Trimming left V 0 bases short and J 3 bases short, with 10 bases between. CDR3 DNA sequence: TGTGCCAGCAGCTTGGTAGCACAGGGCTACGAGCAGTACTTC. Encoded protein: CASSLVAQGYEQYF.

To note about this clone: Other DNA sequences in the sample encode the same CDR3. The gene calls are TRBV2 and TRBJ1-1; D is unresolved. The CDR3 totals 13 residues. The germline gives CDR1 SNHLY, CDR2 FYNNEI. Trimming cost V 2 bases and J 4 bases, with 8 bases left between them. DNA of the CDR3: TGTGCCAGCAGTGAAAGACGGATCACTGAAGCTTTCTTT. Its protein is CASSERRITEAFF.

This clone was counted between two and nine times. V usage is TRBV5-1 and J usage is TRBJ2-1, with TRBD1 matching over 8 bases. J lost 8 bases, V lost 0 bases, and 10 bases had no gene match. The germline gives CDR1 SGHRS, CDR2 YFSETQ. The CDR3 length is 16 residues. CDR3 sequence reads: CASSLAGQGAIDEQFF. The CDR3 DNA sequence: TGCGCCAGCAGCTTGGCGGGGCAGGGGGCGATCGATGAGCAGTTCTTC. Using reference TRBV5-1 and TRBJ2-1 for the parts outside the CDR3, the full variable domain is KAGVTQTPRYLIKTRGQQVTLSCSPISGHRSVSWYQQTPGQGLQFLFEYFSETQRNKGNFPGRFSGRQFSNSRSEMNVSTLELGDSALYLCASSLAGQGAIDEQFFGPGTRLTVL.

The chain links TRBV5-5 to TRBJ1-2; 10 bases fit TRBD1. Germline loops: CDR1 SGHKS, CDR2 YYEKEE (reference sequence). J gave up 5 bases and V 0 bases, and 1 base lay outside the gene matches. The CDR3 has 14 amino acids. The CDR3 DNA reads as TGTGCCAGCAGCTTGGGGGACAGGGGTTATGGCTACACCTTC. This sequence encodes CASSLGDRGYGYTF. Drawing the rest from reference TRBV5-5 and TRBJ1-2, the complete variable domain is DAGVTQSPTHLIKTRGQQVTLRCSPISGHKSVSWYQQVLGQGPQFIFQYYEKEERGRGNFPDRFSARQFPNYSSELNVNALLLGDSALYLCASSLGDRGYGYTFGSGTRLTVV.

This clone was observed a few times. This chain connects TRBV19 to TRBJ2-1, with 12 bases lining up with TRBD2. V lost 6 bases to trimming and J lost 9 bases; unmatched junction nucleotides: 9. The CDR3 loop spans 15 amino acids. Germline V gene data show CDR1 as LNHDA and CDR2 as SQIVND (reference sequence). CDR3 nucleotide sequence: TGTGCCAGTAGGCTAGCGGGAGGGCGGGTTGGTGAGCAGTTCTTC. Its translation: CASRLAGGRVGEQFF.

The V call is TRBV3-1 (or the pseudogene TRBV3-2), the J call TRBJ2-1; D remains ambiguous. CDR1 LGHDT and CDR2 YNNKEL come from the germline V gene (reference sequence). The CDR3 has 12 amino acids. V lost 4 bases and J lost 3, with 4 bases in between. The CDR3 DNA is TGTGCCAGCAGCCCCGACTACAATGAGCAGTTCTTC. This encodes CASSPDYNEQFF.

V usage is TRBV28 and J usage is TRBJ1-2; 7 bases fit TRBD1. Trimming at V came to 1 base and at J to 8 bases, leaving 13 bases not matched to a gene. Germline V gene data show CDR1 as MDHEN and CDR2 as SYDVKM. The CDR3 is 16 residues long. CDR3 in amino acids: CASSLYEGAPGGGYTF. In DNA, the CDR3 is TGTGCCAGCAGTTTATATGAGGGGGCCCCGGGAGGGGGCTACACCTTC.

The V and J genes are TRBV6-4 and TRBJ1-5, with 7 bases aligning to TRBD1. The CDR3 is 14 amino acids. Germline V gene lookup returns CDR1 MRHNA and CDR2 SNTAGT. Trimming at V came to 2 bases and at J to 2 bases, leaving 0 bases not matched to a gene. Here the CDR3 reads CASSDDRGNQPQHF. DNA for the CDR3: TGTGCCAGCAGTGACGACAGGGGCAATCAGCCCCAGCATTTT.

This clone was recorded a few times. The CDR3 coding sequence is TGTGCCAGCAGCTTCGCAGCGGGGACCTACAATGAGCAGTTCTTC. Translated: CASSFAAGTYNEQFF. This chain connects TRBV11-2 to TRBJ2-1; 7 bases are a match to TRBD2. The CDR3 has 15 amino acids. Germline CDR1 SGHAT, CDR2 FQNNGV. J was trimmed by 2 bases and V by 3 bases; bases with no gene match: 4.